This T cell receptor beta chain was retrieved from a study of technical replicates of blood from a few donors. The CDR3 is 15 residues long. Germline CDR1 is SGHVS and CDR2 is FQNEAQ. V lost 0 bases to trimming and J lost 1 base, with 10 bases between them. TCRdb's table, derived via immunoSEQ multiplex PCR, lists solely in-frame clones and lacks some. Of about 70,000 clones listed, just under 95% are singletons. Sequenced sample: T cells isolated from PBMCs. The sequence was collected from a human donor in good health. The rearrangement uses TRBV7-8 and TRBJ2-7, with a tentative D call TRBD1 (6 bases). In DNA form, the CDR3 reads TGTGCCAGCAGCTTAGCCAGGGGAAATTCCTACGAGCAGTACTTC. Translating gives CASSLARGNSYEQYF. The variable domain in full, completed from reference TRBV7-8 and TRBJ2-7, reads GAGVSQSPRYKVAKRGQDVALRCDPISGHVSLFWYQQALGQGPEFLTYFQNEAQLDKSGLPSDRFFAERPEGSVSTLKIQRTQQEDSAVYLCASSLARGNSYEQYFGPGTRLTVT.